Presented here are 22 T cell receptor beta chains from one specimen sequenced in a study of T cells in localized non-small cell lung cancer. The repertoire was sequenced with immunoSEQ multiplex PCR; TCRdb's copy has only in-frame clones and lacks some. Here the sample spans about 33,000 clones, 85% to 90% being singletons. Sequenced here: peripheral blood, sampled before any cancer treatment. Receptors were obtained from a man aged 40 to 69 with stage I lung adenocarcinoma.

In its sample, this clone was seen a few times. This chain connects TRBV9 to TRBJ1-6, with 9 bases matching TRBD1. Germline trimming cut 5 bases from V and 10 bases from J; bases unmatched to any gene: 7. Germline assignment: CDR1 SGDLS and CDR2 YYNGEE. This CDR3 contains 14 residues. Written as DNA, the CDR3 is TGTGCCAGCAGATTGGGACAGGGAGGATCACCCCTCCACTTT. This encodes CASRLGQGGSPLHF.

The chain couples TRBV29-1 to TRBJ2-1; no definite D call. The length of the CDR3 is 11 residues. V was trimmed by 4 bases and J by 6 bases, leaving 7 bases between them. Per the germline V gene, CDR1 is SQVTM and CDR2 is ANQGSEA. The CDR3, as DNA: TGCAGCGTTGGGCATGGCAATGAGCAGTTCTTC. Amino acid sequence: CSVGHGNEQFF.

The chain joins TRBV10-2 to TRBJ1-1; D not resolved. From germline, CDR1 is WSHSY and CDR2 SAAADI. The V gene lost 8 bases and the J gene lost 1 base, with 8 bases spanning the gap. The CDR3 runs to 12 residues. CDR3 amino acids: CASGPGNTEAFF. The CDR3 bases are TGCGCCAGCGGACCAGGGAACACTGAAGCTTTCTTT.

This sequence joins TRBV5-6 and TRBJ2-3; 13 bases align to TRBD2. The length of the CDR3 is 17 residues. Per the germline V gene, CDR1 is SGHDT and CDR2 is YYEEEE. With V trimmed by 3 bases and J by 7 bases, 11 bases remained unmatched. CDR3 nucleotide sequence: TGTGCCAGCAGCTCGCAGGTCCGACTAGCGGGGGGATATACGCAGTATTTT. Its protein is CASSSQVRLAGGYTQYF.

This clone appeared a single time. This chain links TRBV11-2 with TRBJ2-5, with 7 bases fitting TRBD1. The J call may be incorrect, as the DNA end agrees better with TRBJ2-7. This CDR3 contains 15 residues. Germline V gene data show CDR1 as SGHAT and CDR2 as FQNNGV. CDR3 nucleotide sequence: TGTGCCAGCAGCTTTCACAGGGGATTCTCCTACGAGCAGTACTTC. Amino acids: CASSFHRGFSYEQYF.

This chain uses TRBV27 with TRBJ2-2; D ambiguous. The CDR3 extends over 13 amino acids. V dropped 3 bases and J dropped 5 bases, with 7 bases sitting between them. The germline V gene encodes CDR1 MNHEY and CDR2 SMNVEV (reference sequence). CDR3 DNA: TGTGCCAGCAGTTTTTCTCCTACCGGGGAGCTGTTTTTT. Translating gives CASSFSPTGELFF.

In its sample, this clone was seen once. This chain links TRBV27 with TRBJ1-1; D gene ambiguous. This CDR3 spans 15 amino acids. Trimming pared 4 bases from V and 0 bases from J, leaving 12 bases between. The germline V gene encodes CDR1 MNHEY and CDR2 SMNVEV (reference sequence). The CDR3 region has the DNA TGTGCCAGCAGTTCCTTCTGGACGGTGAACACTGAAGCTTTCTTT. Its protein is CASSSFWTVNTEAFF.

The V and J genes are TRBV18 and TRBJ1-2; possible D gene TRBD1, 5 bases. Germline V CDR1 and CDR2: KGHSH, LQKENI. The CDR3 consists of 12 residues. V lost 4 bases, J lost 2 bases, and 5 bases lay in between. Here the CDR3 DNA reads TGTGCCAGCTCACAGGGGAACTATGGCTACACCTTC. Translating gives CASSQGNYGYTF.

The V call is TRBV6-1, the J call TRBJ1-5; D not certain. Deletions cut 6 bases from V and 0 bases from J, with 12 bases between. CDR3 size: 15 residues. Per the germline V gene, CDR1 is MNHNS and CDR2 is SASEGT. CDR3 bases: TGTGCCAGCAGCTACAATCACGGTAGCAATCAGCCCCAGCATTTT. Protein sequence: CASSYNHGSNQPQHF.

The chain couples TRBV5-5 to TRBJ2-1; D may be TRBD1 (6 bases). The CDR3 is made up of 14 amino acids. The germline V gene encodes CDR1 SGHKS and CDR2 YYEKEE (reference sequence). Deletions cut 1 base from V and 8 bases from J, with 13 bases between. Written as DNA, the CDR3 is TGTGCCAGCAGCTTGACAGGGAGTGGCGATGAGCAGTTCTTC. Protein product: CASSLTGSGDEQFF. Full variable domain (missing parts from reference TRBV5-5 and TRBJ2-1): DAGVTQSPTHLIKTRGQQVTLRCSPISGHKSVSWYQQVLGQGPQFIFQYYEKEERGRGNFPDRFSARQFPNYSSELNVNALLLGDSALYLCASSLTGSGDEQFFGPGTRLTVL.

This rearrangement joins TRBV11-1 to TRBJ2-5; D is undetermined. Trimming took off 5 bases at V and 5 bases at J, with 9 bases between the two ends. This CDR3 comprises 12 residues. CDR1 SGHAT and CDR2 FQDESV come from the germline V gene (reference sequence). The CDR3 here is CASSRRTETQYF. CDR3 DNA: TGTGCCAGCAGCCGACGCACTGAGACCCAGTACTTC. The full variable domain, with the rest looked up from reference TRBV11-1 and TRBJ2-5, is EAEVAQSPRYKITEKSQAVAFWCDPISGHATLYWYRQILGQGPELLVQFQDESVVDDSQLPKDRFSAERLKGVDSTLKIQPAELGDSAMYLCASSRRTETQYFGPGTRLLVL.

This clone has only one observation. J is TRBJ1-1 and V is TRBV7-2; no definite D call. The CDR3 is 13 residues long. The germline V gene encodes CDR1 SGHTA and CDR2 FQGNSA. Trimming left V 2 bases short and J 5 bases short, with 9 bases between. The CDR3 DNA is TGTGCCAGCAGCTTAACCTTTCAGACTGAAGCTTTCTTT. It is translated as CASSLTFQTEAFF.

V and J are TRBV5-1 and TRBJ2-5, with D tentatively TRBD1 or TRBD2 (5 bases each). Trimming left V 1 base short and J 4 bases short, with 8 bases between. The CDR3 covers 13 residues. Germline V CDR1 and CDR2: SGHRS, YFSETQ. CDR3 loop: CASSLTGAETQYF. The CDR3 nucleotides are TGCGCCAGCAGCTTGACCGGGGCAGAGACCCAGTACTTC.

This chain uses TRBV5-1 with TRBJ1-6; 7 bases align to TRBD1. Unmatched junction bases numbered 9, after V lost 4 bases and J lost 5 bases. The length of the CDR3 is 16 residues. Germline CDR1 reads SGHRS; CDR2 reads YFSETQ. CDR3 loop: CASSPYTGVDNSPLHF. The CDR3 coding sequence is TGCGCCAGCAGCCCATATACAGGGGTTGATAATTCACCCCTCCACTTT.

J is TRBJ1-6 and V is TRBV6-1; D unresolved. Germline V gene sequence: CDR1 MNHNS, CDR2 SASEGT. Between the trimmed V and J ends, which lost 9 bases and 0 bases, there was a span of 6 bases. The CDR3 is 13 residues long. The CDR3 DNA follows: TGTGCCAGTCATCTCTCCTATAATTCACCCCTCCACTTT. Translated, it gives CASHLSYNSPLHF.

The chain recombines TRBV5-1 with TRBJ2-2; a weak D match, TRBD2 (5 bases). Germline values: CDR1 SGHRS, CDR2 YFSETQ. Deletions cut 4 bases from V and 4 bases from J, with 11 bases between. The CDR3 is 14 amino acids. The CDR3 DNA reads TGCGCCAGCAGCCGGGATGACGCCACCGGGGAGCTGTTTTTT. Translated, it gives CASSRDDATGELFF.

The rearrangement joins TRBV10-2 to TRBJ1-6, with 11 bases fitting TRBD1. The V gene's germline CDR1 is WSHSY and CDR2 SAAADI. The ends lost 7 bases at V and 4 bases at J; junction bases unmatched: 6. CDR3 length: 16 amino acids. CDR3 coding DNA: TGCGCCAGCAACGAAGGACAGGGGGCGTATAATTCACCCCTCCACTTT. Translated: CASNEGQGAYNSPLHF.

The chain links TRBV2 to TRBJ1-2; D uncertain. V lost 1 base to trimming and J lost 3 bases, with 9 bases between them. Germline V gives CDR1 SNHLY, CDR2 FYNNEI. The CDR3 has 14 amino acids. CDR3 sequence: CASSEVLPDYGYTF. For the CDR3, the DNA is TGTGCCAGCAGTGAAGTACTACCCGACTATGGCTACACCTTC.

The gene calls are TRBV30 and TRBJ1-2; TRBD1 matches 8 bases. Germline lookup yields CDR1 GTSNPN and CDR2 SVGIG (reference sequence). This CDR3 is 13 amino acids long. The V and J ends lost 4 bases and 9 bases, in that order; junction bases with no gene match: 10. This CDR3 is CAWIVSWTGSYTF. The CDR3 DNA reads TGTGCCTGGATTGTCTCCTGGACAGGGAGCTACACCTTC.

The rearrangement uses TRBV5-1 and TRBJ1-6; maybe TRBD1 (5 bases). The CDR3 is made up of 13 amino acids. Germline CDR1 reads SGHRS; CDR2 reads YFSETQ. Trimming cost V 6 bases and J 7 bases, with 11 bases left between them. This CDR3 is CASKGPPNSPLHF. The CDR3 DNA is TGCGCCAGCAAGGGACCCCCGAATTCACCCCTCCACTTT.

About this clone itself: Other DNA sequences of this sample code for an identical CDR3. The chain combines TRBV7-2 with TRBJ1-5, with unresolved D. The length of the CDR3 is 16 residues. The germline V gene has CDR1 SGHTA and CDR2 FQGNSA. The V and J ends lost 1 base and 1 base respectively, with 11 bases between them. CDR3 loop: CASSLVGLGSNQPQHF. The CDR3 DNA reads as TGTGCCAGCAGCTTAGTTGGCCTAGGCAGCAATCAGCCCCAGCATTTT. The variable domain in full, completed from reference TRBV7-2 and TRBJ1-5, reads GAGVSQSPSNKVTEKGKDVELRCDPISGHTALYWYRQSLGQGLEFLIYFQGNSAPDKSGLPSDRFSAERTGGSVSTLTIQRTQQEDSAVYLCASSLVGLGSNQPQHFGDGTRLSIL.

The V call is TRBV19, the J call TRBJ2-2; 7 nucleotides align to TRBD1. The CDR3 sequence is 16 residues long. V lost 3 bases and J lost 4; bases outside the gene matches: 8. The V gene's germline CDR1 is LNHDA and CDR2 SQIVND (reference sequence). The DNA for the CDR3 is TGTGCCAGTAGTATCGGCCAAGGGGGCTTCACCGGGGAGCTGTTTTTT. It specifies CASSIGQGGFTGELFF. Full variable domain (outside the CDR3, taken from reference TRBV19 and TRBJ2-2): DGGITQSPKYLFRKEGQNVTLSCEQNLNHDAMYWYRQDPGQGLRLIYYSQIVNDFQKGDIAEGYSVSREKKESFPLTVTSAQKNPTAFYLCASSIGQGGFTGELFFGEGSRLTVL.